This is a list of T cell receptor beta chains from one sample in a study of blood T cell repertoires in COVID-19. The repertoire was sequenced with immunoSEQ multiplex PCR; TCRdb's copy has only in-frame clones and lacks some. The table records around 86,000 clones, around 82% of them present only once. The sample comprised peripheral blood. The receptors originated from a human donor in a cohort sampled during active COVID-19. Each CDR3 is given with its conserved first and last residue. D genes are given only for firm matches. The listing skips clone size in some rows; elsewhere it reads once, few, many or a size class.

d_call,j_call,v_call,clone_size,cdr3_aa,cdr3_nt
-,TRBJ1-2,TRBV9,many,CASSPTTGRDYGYTF,TGTGCCAGCAGCCCGACGACAGGAAGGGACTATGGCTACACCTTC
-,TRBJ1-3,TRBV10-3,-,CAISGNAGDSGNTIYF,TGTGCCATCAGTGGTAATGCGGGGGACTCTGGAAACACCATATATTTT
TRBD2,TRBJ2-5,TRBV7-9,-,CASSPPLAGNWETQYF,TGTGCCAGCAGCCCTCCCCTAGCGGGGAATTGGGAGACCCAGTACTTC
-,TRBJ1-1,TRBV18,-,CASSPPGPPRAFF,TGTGCCAGCTCACCACCGGGGCCCCCGAGGGCTTTCTTT
TRBD1,TRBJ2-7,TRBV11-1,once,CASSRTTGSTYEQYF,TGTGCCAGCAGCCGAACGACAGGGAGTACCTACGAGCAGTACTTC
-,TRBJ2-3,TRBV3-1/TRBV3-2,-,CASSQAGGPLRDTQYF,TGTGCCAGCAGCCAAGCGGGCGGGCCCTTAAGAGATACGCAGTATTTT
TRBD2,TRBJ2-3,TRBV5-4,-,CASSQTSGGADTQYF,TGTGCCAGCAGCCAGACTAGCGGGGGGGCAGATACGCAGTATTTT
TRBD1,TRBJ2-1,TRBV2,-,CASRPDRGPYNEQFF,TGTGCCAGCAGACCAGACAGGGGGCCGTACAATGAGCAGTTCTTC
TRBD2,TRBJ2-5,TRBV7-2,-,CASSFGGRIAETQYF,TGTGCCAGCAGCTTTGGCGGGAGGATAGCTGAGACCCAGTACTTC
-,TRBJ2-7,TRBV7-2,-,CASSLYGVTGEQYF,TGTGCCAGCAGCTTATACGGGGTTACGGGGGAGCAGTACTTC
-,TRBJ2-2,TRBV3-1/TRBV3-2,-,CASSLLGSPGELFF,TGTGCCAGCAGCCTGTTGGGCAGTCCCGGGGAGCTGTTTTTT
TRBD2,TRBJ2-5,TRBV7-8,-,CASSSTGGETQYF,TGTGCCAGCAGTTCCACGGGAGGGGAGACCCAGTACTTC
-,TRBJ2-3,TRBV5-6,-,CASSTKHGSSTDTQYF,TGTGCCAGCAGCACTAAACACGGATCTAGCACAGATACGCAGTATTTT
-,TRBJ1-1,TRBV7-9,-,CASSLVGGVGEAFF,TGTGCCAGCAGCTTAGTAGGAGGGGTGGGTGAAGCTTTCTTT